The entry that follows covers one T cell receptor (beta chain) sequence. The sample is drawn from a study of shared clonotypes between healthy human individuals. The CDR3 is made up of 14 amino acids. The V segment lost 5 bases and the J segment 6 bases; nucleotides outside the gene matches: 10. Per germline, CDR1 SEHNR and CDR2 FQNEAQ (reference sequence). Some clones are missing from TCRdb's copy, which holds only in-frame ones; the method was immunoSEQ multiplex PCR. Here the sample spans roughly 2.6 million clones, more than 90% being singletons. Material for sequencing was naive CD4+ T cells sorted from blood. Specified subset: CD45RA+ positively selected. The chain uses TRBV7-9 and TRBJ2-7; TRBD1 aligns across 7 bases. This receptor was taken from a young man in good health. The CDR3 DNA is TGTGCCAGCAGCCCTACAGGGGCCCCCCGCGAGCAGTACTTC. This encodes CASSPTGAPREQYF.